This passage covers 3 T cell receptor beta chains from one sample sequenced in a study of control samples from healthy donors and cancer patients. The method was immunoSEQ multiplex PCR; TCRdb's version includes in-frame clones alone and lacks a portion of them. The sample shows tens of thousands of clones, roughly 90% of them seen only once. The sequencing sample was made of blood. All receptors come from a woman under 40 in good health.

This chain connects TRBV5-4 to TRBJ1-6, with D possibly matching TRBD1 (5 bases). CDR1 is SGHNT and CDR2 is YYREEE in the germline V gene (reference sequence). The CDR3 loop spans 17 amino acids. Trimming took off 4 bases at V and 3 bases at J, with 17 bases between the two ends. The CDR3 here is CASSHRGGANYNSPLHF. The DNA for the CDR3 is TGTGCCAGCAGCCACCGGGGTGGGGCTAACTATAATTCACCCCTCCACTTT. The full variable domain, rest sourced from reference TRBV5-4 and TRBJ1-6, is ETGVTQSPTHLIKTRGQQVTLRCSSQSGHNTVSWYQQALGQGPQFIFQYYREEENGRGNFPPRFSGLQFPNYSSELNVNALELDDSALYLCASSHRGGANYNSPLHFGNGTRLTVT.

This clone was counted between two and nine times. This chain joins TRBV19 and TRBJ1-2; D uncertain. Germline V lookup: CDR1 LNHDA, CDR2 SQIVND (reference sequence). The CDR3 extends over 13 amino acids. The V gene lost 2 bases and the J gene lost 6 bases, with 10 bases spanning the gap. The DNA for the CDR3 is TGTGCCAGTAGTATATCGTTTACTGATGGCTACACCTTC. Amino acid sequence: CASSISFTDGYTF. The variable domain in full, with the rest retrieved from reference TRBV19 and TRBJ1-2, is DGGITQSPKYLFRKEGQNVTLSCEQNLNHDAMYWYRQDPGQGLRLIYYSQIVNDFQKGDIAEGYSVSREKKESFPLTVTSAQKNPTAFYLCASSISFTDGYTFGSGTRLTVV.

The rearrangement links TRBV6-5 to TRBJ2-7; 9 nucleotides agree with TRBD2. Germline CDR1 MNHEY, CDR2 SVGAGI. CDR3 length: 14 residues. Trimming took 7 bases from V and 4 from J; bases not matched to a gene: 8. The CDR3 DNA sequence: TGTGCCAGCACCGCGGGACTAGCTCCTTACGAGCAGTACTTC. Translated, it gives CASTAGLAPYEQYF.